These T cell receptor beta chains were read from a single sample in a study of blood T cell repertoires in COVID-19. This table comes from immunoSEQ multiplex PCR, and its TCRdb copy is limited to in-frame clones, with some not included. The sample gives 200,000 to 300,000 clones, approximately 80% of which show up once; 8.6% is in the top ten. Sequenced input: peripheral blood. These receptors all stem from a human donor in a cohort sampled during active COVID-19. Both conserved end residues are trimmed from each CDR3. A D gene is named only where the DNA matches it firmly.

V	D	J	CDR3
TRBV7-9	-	TRBJ1-1	ASSSPQGFMNTEAF
TRBV18	-	TRBJ1-1	ASSPTTMNTEAF
TRBV28	TRBD1	TRBJ2-1	ASCNLPGQGDDEQF
TRBV27	-	TRBJ1-5	ASSLYGEHQPQH
TRBV11-2	-	TRBJ2-5	ASSLGLVETQY
TRBV7-5	-	TRBJ2-1	ARSLVEASGRDTYNEQF
TRBV28	-	TRBJ2-5	ASSLRGQQETQY
TRBV28	TRBD1	TRBJ2-5	ASSAIPGQKETQY
TRBV5-1	-	TRBJ2-2	ASSLEPSILSELF
TRBV7-3	-	TRBJ1-2	ASSLGGDYGYT
TRBV4-2	TRBD2	TRBJ2-7	ASSQEAGLAVSSYEQY
TRBV6-5	-	TRBJ1-5	ASSYAAVTQPQH
TRBV6-5	TRBD1	TRBJ2-7	ASGGQSNEQY
TRBV15	TRBD2	TRBJ2-7	ATSREPAGSYEQY
TRBV18	-	TRBJ1-2	ASSPPGANYGYT
TRBV18	TRBD1	TRBJ2-7	ASSPATGGEQY
TRBV6-2/TRBV6-3	-	TRBJ2-3	ASSWRALATYAQY
TRBV6-2/TRBV6-3	TRBD1	TRBJ1-2	ASSQLDGQGDYGYT
TRBV11-3	-	TRBJ2-1	ASSLGGSYNEQF
TRBV24-1	TRBD1	TRBJ1-2	ATSDPTGDYGYT
TRBV14	TRBD2	TRBJ2-3	ASSWRTSVPTDTQY
TRBV4-1	-	TRBJ2-7	ASSRVPGGGFDEQY
TRBV5-1	-	TRBJ2-3	ASSLGQVTDTQY
TRBV6-1	-	TRBJ2-6	ASSEGIGSSGANVLT
TRBV6-5	TRBD1	TRBJ2-7	ATTPAGTGIYEQY
TRBV15	-	TRBJ1-1	ATSREAGDTEAF